Listed here are 2 T cell receptor beta chains from one sample, sequenced in a study of CD8+CD57+ T cells in acquired aplastic anemia. Profiles of TCR beta VDJ and CDR3 were generated from a genomic DNA template. TCRdb re-called the reads with MiXCR, one entry per CDR3 protein. The table lists about 70,000 distinct CDR3 sequences, around half of them singletons, with about 8% in the top ten. The source material was sorted CD4+, CD8+, or CD8+CD57+ T cells (not recorded which) from PBMCs. All receptors come from a human donor in good health, serving as a control.

The genes are TRBV2 and TRBJ1-6; the D is unclear. The CDR3 contains 15 residues. Trimming shortened V by 4 bases and J by 11 bases, and 18 bases separated the two germline ends. From germline, CDR1 is SNHLY and CDR2 FYNNEI. CDR3 protein: CASSGREGRGAPLHF. The CDR3 DNA is TGTGCCAGCAGTGGCCGGGAAGGGCGTGGGGCACCCCTCCACTTT.

V and J are TRBV12-3 or TRBV12-4 and TRBJ2-3, with 8 bases that match TRBD2. V lost 5 bases to trimming and J lost 2 bases; unmatched junction nucleotides: 18. The length of the CDR3 is 19 residues. CDR3 loop: CASSPRQRELSFVTDTQYF. The CDR3 DNA reads as TGTGCCAGCAGTCCTCGCCAGCGGGAGTTGAGTTTTGTCACAGATACGCAGTATTTT.